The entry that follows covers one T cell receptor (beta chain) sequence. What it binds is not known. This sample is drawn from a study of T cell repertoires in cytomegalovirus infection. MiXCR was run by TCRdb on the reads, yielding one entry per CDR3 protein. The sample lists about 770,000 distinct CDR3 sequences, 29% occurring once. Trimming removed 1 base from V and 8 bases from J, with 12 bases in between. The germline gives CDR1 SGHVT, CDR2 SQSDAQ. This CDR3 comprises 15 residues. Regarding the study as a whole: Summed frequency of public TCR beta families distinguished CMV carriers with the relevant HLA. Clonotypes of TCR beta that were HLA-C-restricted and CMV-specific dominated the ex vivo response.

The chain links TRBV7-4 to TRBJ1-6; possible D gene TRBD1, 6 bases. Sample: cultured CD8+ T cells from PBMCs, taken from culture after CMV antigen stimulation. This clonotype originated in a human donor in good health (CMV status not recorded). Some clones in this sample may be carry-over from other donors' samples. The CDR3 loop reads CASSLVSGEDSPLHF. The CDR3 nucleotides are TGTGCCAGCAGCTTAGTATCAGGGGAAGATTCACCCCTCCACTTT.